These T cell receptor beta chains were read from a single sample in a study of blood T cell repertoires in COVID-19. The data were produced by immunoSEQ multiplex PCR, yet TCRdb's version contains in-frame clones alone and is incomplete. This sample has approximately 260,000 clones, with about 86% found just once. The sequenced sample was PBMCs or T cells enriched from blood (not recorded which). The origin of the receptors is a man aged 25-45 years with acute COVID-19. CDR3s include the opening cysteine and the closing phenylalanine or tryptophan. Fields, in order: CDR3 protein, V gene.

CDR3 protein: CASSWGGASGNTIYF
V gene: TRBV5-6

CDR3 protein: CASSFQPPDRGGAEAFF
V gene: TRBV5-1

CDR3 protein: CASSWDRGANTEAFF
V gene: TRBV5-7

CDR3 protein: CASSISDRYTGELFF
V gene: TRBV19

CDR3 protein: CASSPFEGGHQPQHF
V gene: TRBV4-1

CDR3 protein: CASSYGTGRRETQYF
V gene: TRBV19

CDR3 protein: CASRWTALGAGELFF
V gene: TRBV5-1

CDR3 protein: CATTDRLAKNIQYF
V gene: TRBV19

CDR3 protein: CASRSRGSYNEQFF
V gene: TRBV27

CDR3 protein: CASSLVAGSSDEQFF
V gene: TRBV5-1

CDR3 protein: CASSLVAGALTEAFF
V gene: TRBV5-1

CDR3 protein: CASSDSAGSGANVLTF
V gene: TRBV9

CDR3 protein: CAWIPGPGEQGPPRRGYTF
V gene: TRBV30

CDR3 protein: CASSQDVEVESVEKLFF
V gene: TRBV4-3

CDR3 protein: CASSPPGGGRNQPQHF
V gene: TRBV18

CDR3 protein: CATSRDVAGTTDTQYF
V gene: TRBV15

CDR3 protein: CASSFSERTEAFF
V gene: TRBV11-2

CDR3 protein: CASSRQTNSPLHF
V gene: TRBV14

CDR3 protein: CASTPGRGLYGYTF
V gene: TRBV2

CDR3 protein: CASMRNTEAFF
V gene: TRBV27

CDR3 protein: CASSQESGYHYGYTF
V gene: TRBV3-1/TRBV3-2

CDR3 protein: CAWSVGRGQPQHF
V gene: TRBV30

CDR3 protein: CASSLATLGGPQHF
V gene: TRBV7-9

CDR3 protein: CSVENFKETQYF
V gene: TRBV29-1

CDR3 protein: CASSPGTPPSNTEAFF
V gene: TRBV18

CDR3 protein: CASSQVGTASSYNEQFF
V gene: TRBV14

CDR3 protein: CASGAGTSGLTDTQYF
V gene: TRBV12-5

CDR3 protein: CATSDWPQLQGYTF
V gene: TRBV24-1

CDR3 protein: CASSLKQGETQYF
V gene: TRBV6-4

CDR3 protein: CASSSRLAGDTQYF
V gene: TRBV19

CDR3 protein: CASSEQGIQPQHF
V gene: TRBV2

CDR3 protein: CASSSWTGILSDEQFF
V gene: TRBV6-2/TRBV6-3